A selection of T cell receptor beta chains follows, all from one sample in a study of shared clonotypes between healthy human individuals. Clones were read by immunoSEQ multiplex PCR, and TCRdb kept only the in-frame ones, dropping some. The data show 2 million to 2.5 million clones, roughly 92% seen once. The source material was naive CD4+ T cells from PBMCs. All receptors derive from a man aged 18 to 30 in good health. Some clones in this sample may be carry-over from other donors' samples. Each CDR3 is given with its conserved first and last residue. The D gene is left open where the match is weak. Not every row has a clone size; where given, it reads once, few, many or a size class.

cdr3_nt: TGTGCCAGTAGTGACAGTCTAGTTGGCACTGAAGCTTTCTTT
cdr3_aa: CASSDSLVGTEAFF
clone_size: NA
j_call: TRBJ1-1
d_call: NA
v_call: TRBV19

cdr3_nt: TGTGCCAGTAGTGTACAGGGTCCAGGAAACACCATATATTTT
cdr3_aa: CASSVQGPGNTIYF
clone_size: NA
j_call: TRBJ1-3
d_call: NA
v_call: TRBV19

cdr3_nt: TGCAGTGGATCTTTGAACACTGAAGCTTTCTTT
cdr3_aa: CSGSLNTEAFF
clone_size: NA
j_call: TRBJ1-1
d_call: NA
v_call: TRBV20-1

cdr3_nt: TGTGCCAGCAGCCTAATCGGGGGAAGCGAGCAGTACTTC
cdr3_aa: CASSLIGGSEQYF
clone_size: NA
j_call: TRBJ2-7
d_call: NA
v_call: TRBV7-2

cdr3_nt: TGTGCCAGCAGTGAGAGCACAGGGCTTGGGGAAAAACTGTTTTTT
cdr3_aa: CASSESTGLGEKLFF
clone_size: few
j_call: TRBJ1-4
d_call: NA
v_call: TRBV25-1

cdr3_nt: TGTGCCAGCAGTGAAGAGGGGGGCCCAGATACGCAGTATTTT
cdr3_aa: CASSEEGGPDTQYF
clone_size: NA
j_call: TRBJ2-3
d_call: NA
v_call: TRBV6-1

cdr3_nt: TGTGCCAGCAGTGCCTCCCGCGGGACACCGGCGGGGGAGCAGTACTTC
cdr3_aa: CASSASRGTPAGEQYF
clone_size: NA
j_call: TRBJ2-7
d_call: NA
v_call: TRBV25-1

cdr3_nt: TGTGCCAGCAGCTTTCAAGCGCTTATCACAGATACGCAGTATTTT
cdr3_aa: CASSFQALITDTQYF
clone_size: NA
j_call: TRBJ2-3
d_call: NA
v_call: TRBV11-1

cdr3_nt: TGTGCCAGCAGCTTTAGAGCGAACACTGAAGCTTTCTTT
cdr3_aa: CASSFRANTEAFF
clone_size: NA
j_call: TRBJ1-1
d_call: NA
v_call: TRBV11-2

cdr3_nt: TGTGCCAGCAGCCCCCTCGGGAGGGGCCCCTCCGAGCAGTACTTC
cdr3_aa: CASSPLGRGPSEQYF
clone_size: NA
j_call: TRBJ2-7
d_call: TRBD2
v_call: TRBV11-1

cdr3_nt: TGTGCCAGCAGTTTAATCGGGCAGGTAGGGTTTAGCAATCAGCCCCAGCATTTT
cdr3_aa: CASSLIGQVGFSNQPQHF
clone_size: NA
j_call: TRBJ1-5
d_call: NA
v_call: TRBV28

cdr3_nt: TGTGCCTGGAGTCGGCAGACGAACACTGAAGCTTTCTTT
cdr3_aa: CAWSRQTNTEAFF
clone_size: NA
j_call: TRBJ1-1
d_call: NA
v_call: TRBV30

cdr3_nt: TGTGCCAGCAGCCAAGGGGACTACCATGGCTACACCTTC
cdr3_aa: CASSQGDYHGYTF
clone_size: NA
j_call: TRBJ1-2
d_call: NA
v_call: TRBV4-2

cdr3_nt: TGTGCCTGGATCCCCGGCGGAGGCCAAGAGACCCAGTACTTC
cdr3_aa: CAWIPGGGQETQYF
clone_size: NA
j_call: TRBJ2-5
d_call: NA
v_call: TRBV30

cdr3_nt: TGTGCCAGCAGCGAGTTCGGGACAGGGGTCTACGAGCAGTACTTC
cdr3_aa: CASSEFGTGVYEQYF
clone_size: NA
j_call: TRBJ2-7
d_call: TRBD1
v_call: TRBV2

cdr3_nt: TGCGCCAGCAGCCCACAGGGGGGCTCGGGCGGAGAGTACTTC
cdr3_aa: CASSPQGGSGGEYF
clone_size: NA
j_call: TRBJ2-7
d_call: TRBD1
v_call: TRBV5-1

cdr3_nt: TGTGCCATCAGGGCGACGGGTGGGGCCCCCACAGATACGCAGTATTTT
cdr3_aa: CAIRATGGAPTDTQYF
clone_size: once
j_call: TRBJ2-3
d_call: NA
v_call: TRBV10-3

cdr3_nt: TGTGCCAGCAGCTTAGACAATTATATCACAGATACGCAGTATTTT
cdr3_aa: CASSLDNYITDTQYF
clone_size: NA
j_call: TRBJ2-3
d_call: NA
v_call: TRBV11-2

cdr3_nt: TGTGCCAGCAGCTTAGGAGCGGGAGGTTACAATGAGCAGTTCTTC
cdr3_aa: CASSLGAGGYNEQFF
clone_size: NA
j_call: TRBJ2-1
d_call: TRBD2
v_call: TRBV7-6

cdr3_nt: TGTGCCAGCAGCCGCCTAGCGGGGGACGAGCAGTACTTC
cdr3_aa: CASSRLAGDEQYF
clone_size: NA
j_call: TRBJ2-7
d_call: TRBD2
v_call: TRBV7-9

cdr3_nt: TGTGCCAGCAGCCACGGACAGGGATATGGCTACACCTTC
cdr3_aa: CASSHGQGYGYTF
clone_size: NA
j_call: TRBJ1-2
d_call: TRBD1
v_call: TRBV6-4

cdr3_nt: TGTGCCAGCAGCCCCGGGCTAGCGGGAGGGGGATACGAGCAGTACTTC
cdr3_aa: CASSPGLAGGGYEQYF
clone_size: NA
j_call: TRBJ2-7
d_call: TRBD2
v_call: TRBV7-7

cdr3_nt: TGTGCCAGCAACCACCGGGAGGGTGGGCAGTACTTC
cdr3_aa: CASNHREGGQYF
clone_size: NA
j_call: TRBJ2-7
d_call: TRBD2
v_call: TRBV28

cdr3_nt: TGTGCCAGCTCCTTACAGGGGGCCGAGCAGTACTTC
cdr3_aa: CASSLQGAEQYF
clone_size: NA
j_call: TRBJ2-7
d_call: TRBD1
v_call: TRBV28

cdr3_nt: TGTGCCAGCTCAGGGCCCGGACAGGGAATTGAGACCCAGTACTTC
cdr3_aa: CASSGPGQGIETQYF
clone_size: NA
j_call: TRBJ2-5
d_call: TRBD1
v_call: TRBV18

cdr3_nt: TGTGCCAGCAGTTTTCTAGCGCCAGATACGCAGTATTTT
cdr3_aa: CASSFLAPDTQYF
clone_size: NA
j_call: TRBJ2-3
d_call: NA
v_call: TRBV28

cdr3_nt: TGTGCCACCACTTTCCCCGGGACGGTGCATGAGACCCAGTACTTC
cdr3_aa: CATTFPGTVHETQYF
clone_size: once
j_call: TRBJ2-5
d_call: NA
v_call: TRBV15

cdr3_nt: TGTGCCAGCAGCGTAGGCGGAGGGGTTGGTGAGCAGTTCTTC
cdr3_aa: CASSVGGGVGEQFF
clone_size: NA
j_call: TRBJ2-1
d_call: NA
v_call: TRBV9

cdr3_nt: TGTGCCAGCACCAATTACAATGAGCAGTTCTTC
cdr3_aa: CASTNYNEQFF
clone_size: NA
j_call: TRBJ2-1
d_call: NA
v_call: TRBV2

cdr3_nt: TGTGCCAGCAGCTCCCAGACAGGGGGAGGGGAGCAGTTCTTC
cdr3_aa: CASSSQTGGGEQFF
clone_size: NA
j_call: TRBJ2-1
d_call: TRBD1
v_call: TRBV7-3

cdr3_nt: TGTGCCAGCAGTTCCTACAGGGTCGAGACCCAGTACTTC
cdr3_aa: CASSSYRVETQYF
clone_size: NA
j_call: TRBJ2-5
d_call: NA
v_call: TRBV6-6

cdr3_nt: TGCGCCAGCAGCTCCACTAGTTTAACAGATACGCAGTATTTT
cdr3_aa: CASSSTSLTDTQYF
clone_size: NA
j_call: TRBJ2-3
d_call: NA
v_call: TRBV5-1

cdr3_nt: TGTGCCAGCAGCTTAAGCCCCAGCATTGATAGGAATGAGCAGTTCTTC
cdr3_aa: CASSLSPSIDRNEQFF
clone_size: NA
j_call: TRBJ2-1
d_call: NA
v_call: TRBV7-3

cdr3_nt: TGTGCCAGCAGCTTATCGCCGACGGGGAGAAGTTACAATGAGCAGTTCTTC
cdr3_aa: CASSLSPTGRSYNEQFF
clone_size: NA
j_call: TRBJ2-1
d_call: NA
v_call: TRBV7-6

cdr3_nt: TGTGCCAGCAGTTCCTCGGGACTAGCGGGATGGGTTGAGCAGTTCTTC
cdr3_aa: CASSSSGLAGWVEQFF
clone_size: NA
j_call: TRBJ2-1
d_call: TRBD2
v_call: TRBV6-6

cdr3_nt: TGTGCCAGCAGAACACAACCGGGACAGGGACTTGGCTACACCTTC
cdr3_aa: CASRTQPGQGLGYTF
clone_size: NA
j_call: TRBJ1-2
d_call: TRBD1
v_call: TRBV6-1

cdr3_nt: TGTGCCAGCAGTAAACAGGGGCCTACCTACAATGAGCAGTTCTTC
cdr3_aa: CASSKQGPTYNEQFF
clone_size: NA
j_call: TRBJ2-1
d_call: TRBD1
v_call: TRBV27

cdr3_nt: TGCGCCAGCAGCCGAATAAGCGGGATTCCTCACAATGAGCAGTTCTTC
cdr3_aa: CASSRISGIPHNEQFF
clone_size: NA
j_call: TRBJ2-1
d_call: TRBD2
v_call: TRBV4-3

cdr3_nt: TGTGCCAGTAGCAGGACAGGCCACTCCTACGAGCAGTACTTC
cdr3_aa: CASSRTGHSYEQYF
clone_size: NA
j_call: TRBJ2-7
d_call: TRBD1
v_call: TRBV19

cdr3_nt: TGTGCCAGCAGCGGAAAACGGACTAGCTTCTCGGAGACCCAGTACTTC
cdr3_aa: CASSGKRTSFSETQYF
clone_size: NA
j_call: TRBJ2-5
d_call: TRBD2
v_call: TRBV7-8

cdr3_nt: TGTGCCAGCAGCTTAGATGGAGGAGACTCGTCTCAGTACTTC
cdr3_aa: CASSLDGGDSSQYF
clone_size: NA
j_call: TRBJ2-4
d_call: NA
v_call: TRBV7-6